This T cell receptor (beta chain) came from a study of T cell changes during pregnancy in multiple sclerosis. Trimming cost V 0 bases and J 1 base; bases outside gene matches: 3. This CDR3 has 15 residues. Germline-derived CDR1 and CDR2 are SGHRS and YFSETQ. Here immunoSEQ multiplex PCR was the method, and the copy in TCRdb shows in-frame clones only, minus some. The table includes around 28,000 clones, about nine tenths detected once. Sequences were derived from CD4+ T cells from peripheral blood mononuclear cells, sampled in the first trimester of pregnancy. This TCR was recovered from a female donor in good health, enrolled as a control in a pregnancy study. This sequence joins TRBV5-1 and TRBJ2-5, with TRBD2 identical over 7 bases. The CDR3, as DNA: TGCGCCAGCAGCTTGGCGACTAGCCTCCAAGAGACCCAGTACTTC. This translates into CASSLATSLQETQYF.